This T cell receptor (beta chain) stems from a study of CD8 T cells in Susac syndrome. Study results and limitations: An acknowledgment was made by the study that its TCR sequencing and HLA analysis involved relatively few individuals.

cDNA came from about 0.51 to 1 ug RNA primed by random hexamers. Amplification of TCR beta CDR3 spanned 54 Vbeta and 13 Jbeta via immunoSEQ multiplex PCR. TCRdb itself ran the immunoSEQ multiplex PCR reads through MiXCR, one entry per CDR3 protein. The sample has approximately 200,000 distinct CDR3 sequences, around 93% seen once; the top ten hold approximately 0.082%. A remark on this clonotype: Its antigen is unidentified.

From germline, CDR1 is SNHLY and CDR2 FYNNEI. The CDR3 is 12 residues long. V gave up 4 bases and J gave up 4 bases, with 8 bases separating them. From blood CD8+ and CD4+ T cells, the TCR beta chain was sequenced. While CD8+ and CD4+ T cells were isolated negatively, TEMRA cells were enriched by FACS. The chain recombines TRBV2 with TRBJ2-7; D is tentatively TRBD1 or TRBD2 (5 bases each). This clonotype was obtained from a human donor with multiple sclerosis. Sequencing was done on a sample of CD4+ T cells from PBMCs. The CDR3 bases are TGTGCCAGCAGTGGGGACCTTTACGAGCAGTACTTC. This sequence encodes CASSGDLYEQYF.